This T cell receptor beta chain came from a study of response to subunit inactivated influenza vaccine. This clonotype was picked up a small number of times. TCRdb re-derived calls from the RT-PCR reads in MiXCR, one entry per CDR3 protein. The sample carries fewer than 700,000 distinct CDR3 sequences, approximately 13% recorded once. The CDR3 sequence is 15 residues long. CDR1 and CDR2 from the germline V gene are SGHTA and FQGNSA. V lost 1 base and J lost 6, with 14 bases in between. The V call is TRBV7-2, the J call TRBJ2-3; possibly TRBD1 or TRBD2 for D (6 bases each). Sequenced here: PBMCs from blood, sampled roughly 47 days after vaccination. The sequence was collected from a man aged 45-65 years who received an inactivated influenza vaccine. Here the CDR3 DNA reads TGTGCCAGCAGCTTAGGCGGGACACGGACGGATACGCAGTATTTT. As protein: CASSLGGTRTDTQYF. Using reference TRBV7-2 and TRBJ2-3 for the parts outside the CDR3, the full variable domain is GAGVSQSPSNKVTEKGKDVELRCDPISGHTALYWYRQSLGQGLEFLIYFQGNSAPDKSGLPSDRFSAERTGGSVSTLTIQRTQQEDSAVYLCASSLGGTRTDTQYFGPGTRLTVL.